This TCR beta chain emerged from a study of T cell responses to AZD1222 COVID-19 vaccine. Some clones are missing from TCRdb's copy, which holds only in-frame ones; the method was immunoSEQ multiplex PCR. This sample has about 94,000 clones, with less than 85% found just once. This clone appeared once. Its target is unknown. Overall study findings and caveats: Compared with day 0, the breadth and depth of the Spike-specific TCR repertoire rose significantly after two doses of AZD1222. Donors were largely white British and mainly female; clonal diversity was possibly underestimated. With dominance at 160-218 and 743-854, vaccine-associated CD4 TCRs spanned spike.

Trimming took 0 bases from V and 0 from J, leaving 10 bases between them. The germline CDR1 and CDR2 sequences are MNHEY and SVGEGT. CDR3 length: 16 residues. The sequence was collected from an adult who received the AZD1222 COVID-19 vaccine. The J gene is TRBJ2-3, the V gene TRBV6-2 or TRBV6-3; possible D gene TRBD1, 6 bases. The sample here was peripheral blood, taken 28 days after the second AZD1222 dose. This CDR3 reads CASSYSPDSSTDTQYF. The DNA for the CDR3 is TGTGCCAGCAGTTACTCCCCGGACAGCAGCACAGATACGCAGTATTTT.